This TCR beta chain was recovered during a study of blood T cell repertoires in COVID-19. TCRdb keeps only in-frame clones here, not all; method: immunoSEQ multiplex PCR. The profile shows some 530,000 clones, more than 85% of them singletons. Trimming stripped 3 bases from V and 8 bases from J, with 20 bases between. The V gene's germline CDR1 is SGDLS and CDR2 YYNGEE. The length of the CDR3 is 16 residues. The chain uses TRBV9 and TRBJ1-4, with D tentatively TRBD1 (6 bases). The sequence was obtained from a woman aged 55-75 years who had recovered from COVID-19. Sequenced material: PBMCs or T cells enriched from blood (not recorded which). DNA for the CDR3: TGTGCCAGCAGCGCACAGACCACAGGGAAACGAGAAAAACTGTTTTTT. Translation: CASSAQTTGKREKLFF. The variable domain in full, with the rest retrieved from reference TRBV9 and TRBJ1-4, is DSGVTQTPKHLITATGQRVTLRCSPRSGDLSVYWYQQSLDQGLQFLIQYYNGEERAKGNILERFSAQQFPDLHSELNLSSLELGDSALYFCASSAQTTGKREKLFFGSGTQLSVL.